Below are 30 T cell receptor beta chains sequenced from a single sample in a study of blood T cell repertoires in COVID-19. Clones were read by immunoSEQ multiplex PCR, and TCRdb kept only the in-frame ones, dropping some. The table lists about 54,000 clones, 90% of them singletons. What was sequenced was peripheral blood. Receptors were obtained from a woman aged 35 to 49 with active COVID-19.

The gene calls are TRBV11-3 and TRBJ1-6, with 9 bases matching TRBD1. The junction had 3 bases not matched to a gene; V was cut back by 1 base and J by 8 bases. The CDR3 extends over 15 amino acids. Germline CDR1 SGHNT, CDR2 YENEEA. CDR3 loop: CASSLGQGEDSPLHF. The CDR3, as DNA: TGTGCCAGCAGCTTAGGACAGGGGGAGGATTCACCCCTCCACTTT.

CDR3 in amino acids: CASSQEWWGQAGNTIYF. As DNA, the CDR3 is TGCGCCAGCAGCCAAGAATGGTGGGGACAGGCTGGAAACACCATATATTTT. The genes are TRBV4-1 and TRBJ1-3, with 8 bases matching TRBD1. J was trimmed by 2 bases and V by 0 bases; bases with no gene match: 6. The CDR3 contains 17 residues. Per germline, CDR1 MGHRA and CDR2 YSYEKL.

This chain connects TRBV30 to TRBJ1-2, with 7 bases identical to TRBD1. CDR3 length: 11 residues. V shed 7 bases and J 8 bases; nucleotides not matched to a gene: 7. From germline, CDR1 is GTSNPN and CDR2 SVGIG (reference sequence). The CDR3 DNA reads TGTGCCTCCCGACAGGGCGAGGGCTACACCTTC. Its protein is CASRQGEGYTF.

The rearrangement joins TRBV7-9 to TRBJ2-5, with a tentative D call TRBD1 (5 bases). The V gene's germline CDR1 is SEHNR and CDR2 FQNEAQ (reference sequence). The CDR3 length is 14 residues. Trimming left V 3 bases short and J 2 bases short, with 10 bases between. Here the CDR3 DNA reads TGTGCCAGCAGCTTTATTCAGGGACAAGAGACCCAGTACTTC. This encodes CASSFIQGQETQYF.

The gene calls are TRBV9 and TRBJ2-2; perhaps TRBD2 as D (5 bases). The CDR3 is 15 residues long. Deletions cut 0 bases from V and 1 base from J, with 7 bases between. CDR1 is SGDLS and CDR2 is YYNGEE in the germline V gene. Here the CDR3 reads CASSVGSENTGELFF. The CDR3 DNA sequence: TGTGCCAGCAGCGTAGGTAGCGAGAACACCGGGGAGCTGTTTTTT.

The chain recombines TRBV9 with TRBJ2-3; 9 nucleotides align to TRBD2. The CDR3 consists of 15 residues. Per germline, CDR1 SGDLS and CDR2 YYNGEE. Trimming took 2 bases from V and 6 from J; bases not matched to a gene: 7. This CDR3 reads CASSVGLAGMDTQYF. The CDR3, as DNA: TGTGCCAGCAGCGTCGGGCTAGCGGGGATGGATACGCAGTATTTT.

The CDR3 DNA follows: TGTGCCAGCAGCATGGGACAGAGACAAGAGACCCAGTACTTC. Translated: CASSMGQRQETQYF. The V and J genes are TRBV5-4 and TRBJ2-5; 7 bases map to TRBD1. Germline V gene sequence: CDR1 SGHNT, CDR2 YYREEE (reference sequence). V trimming: 4 bases; J trimming: 2 bases; junction bases outside the gene matches: 5. CDR3 size: 14 residues.

The CDR3 sequence is CASSQVQIANTGELFF. The CDR3, as DNA: TGTGCCAGCAGCCAAGTCCAGATCGCGAACACCGGGGAGCTGTTTTTT. The chain has TRBV14 and TRBJ2-2, with D hard to call. Germline lookup yields CDR1 SGHDN and CDR2 FVKESK. Between the trimmed V and J ends, which lost 1 base and 0 bases, there was a span of 9 bases. The CDR3 runs 16 residues. Full variable domain (outside the CDR3, taken from reference TRBV14 and TRBJ2-2): EAGVTQFPSHSVIEKGQTVTLRCDPISGHDNLYWYRRVMGKEIKFLLHFVKESKQDESGMPNNRFLAERTGGTYSTLKVQPAELEDSGVYFCASSQVQIANTGELFFGEGSRLTVL.

This chain uses TRBV2 with TRBJ1-2; no clear D. Trimming stripped 5 bases from V and 4 bases from J, with 17 bases between. Germline CDR1 and CDR2: SNHLY and FYNNEI. The CDR3 totals 15 residues. The chain's CDR3 is CASSKEASPGYGYTF. The CDR3 DNA is TGTGCCAGCAGTAAGGAAGCGTCCCCGGGCTATGGCTACACCTTC. Full variable domain (outside the CDR3, taken from reference TRBV2 and TRBJ1-2): EPEVTQTPSHQVTQMGQEVILRCVPISNHLYFYWYRQILGQKVEFLVSFYNNEISEKSEIFDDQFSVERPDGSNFTLKIRSTKLEDSAMYFCASSKEASPGYGYTFGSGTRLTVV.

This clone was recorded once. CDR3 nucleotides: TGTGCCAGCAGCTTGGAGGGGGCGACAGATACGCAGTATTTT. Its protein is CASSLEGATDTQYF. The gene calls are TRBV7-9 and TRBJ2-3, with D tentatively TRBD1 (7 bases). Trimming took off 3 bases at V and 3 bases at J, with 10 bases between the two ends. This CDR3 has 14 residues. Germline values: CDR1 SEHNR, CDR2 FQNEAQ (reference sequence).

The rearrangement uses TRBV6-6 and TRBJ2-5; D not resolved. CDR3 length: 16 amino acids. Per the germline V gene, CDR1 is MNHNY and CDR2 is SVGAGI (reference sequence). The V and J ends lost 2 bases and 5 bases respectively, with 18 bases between them. The CDR3 bases are TGTGCCAGCAGTTACCATCATACCCTATCCAGGGAGACCCAGTACTTC. This sequence encodes CASSYHHTLSRETQYF.

This clone was recorded only once. The chain has TRBV7-2 and TRBJ2-7, with 10 bases aligning to TRBD1. Germline CDR1 reads SGHTA; CDR2 reads FQGNSA. The CDR3 is made up of 15 amino acids. V gave up 4 bases and J gave up 4 bases; unmatched junction bases: 7. The CDR3 sequence: CASSSDRGAIYEQYF. The CDR3 bases are TGTGCCAGCAGCTCGGACAGGGGGGCGATTTACGAGCAGTACTTC.

This sequence joins TRBV14 and TRBJ2-2; 9 bases map to TRBD1. The V and J ends lost 0 bases and 7 bases, in that order; junction bases with no gene match: 6. The CDR3 consists of 16 residues. Germline-derived CDR1 and CDR2 are SGHDN and FVKESK. CDR3 nucleotides: TGTGCCAGCAGCCAAGATTGGGGACAGGGTAACGGGGAGCTGTTTTTT. It translates to CASSQDWGQGNGELFF.

J is TRBJ2-7 and V is TRBV6-5; 10 bases align to TRBD1. Germline CDR1 reads MNHEY; CDR2 reads SVGAGI. This CDR3 comprises 14 residues. The J segment lost 6 bases and the V segment lost 2 bases, leaving 4 bases of the junction unmatched. Written as DNA, the CDR3 is TGTGCCAGCAGTTACGGGACAGGGGTTGCCGAGCAGTACTTC. Residues: CASSYGTGVAEQYF.

CDR3 region: CASSRERVNTGELFF. DNA for the CDR3: TGTGCCAGCAGTCGGGAAAGGGTGAACACCGGGGAGCTGTTTTTT. This chain connects TRBV2 to TRBJ2-2; D may be TRBD2 (5 bases). Deletions cut 5 bases from V and 1 base from J, with 11 bases between. The CDR3 extends over 15 amino acids. Germline CDR1 and CDR2: SNHLY and FYNNEI. Looking up the rest from reference TRBV2 and TRBJ2-2 gives the full variable domain: EPEVTQTPSHQVTQMGQEVILRCVPISNHLYFYWYRQILGQKVEFLVSFYNNEISEKSEIFDDQFSVERPDGSNFTLKIRSTKLEDSAMYFCASSRERVNTGELFFGEGSRLTVL.

This chain joins TRBV18 and TRBJ2-5; TRBD2 matches at 13 bases. Germline V gene lookup returns CDR1 KGHSH and CDR2 LQKENI. There are 19 residues in the CDR3. After removal of 0 bases from V and 1 base from J, the junction contained 8 bases not matched to a gene. CDR3 sequence (DNA): TGTGCCAGCTCACCACCGCCCCCCGGACTAGCGGGGGTCCAAGAGACCCAGTACTTC. Translated, it gives CASSPPPPGLAGVQETQYF.

The count of this clone is one. This sequence joins TRBV20-1 and TRBJ2-2; 7 nucleotides agree with TRBD2. Germline V gene sequence: CDR1 DFQATT, CDR2 SNEGSKA (reference sequence). CDR3 length: 15 residues. The trim removed 3 bases at V and 1 base at J, leaving 5 bases unmatched. CDR3 region: CSASQGGGNTGELFF. The CDR3 DNA reads TGCAGTGCTAGTCAGGGCGGGGGGAACACCGGGGAGCTGTTTTTT.

The V gene is TRBV6-6, the J gene TRBJ1-1, with 8 bases identical to TRBD1. In germline, CDR1 is MNHNY, CDR2 SVGAGI (reference sequence). The J segment lost 5 bases and the V segment lost 4 bases, leaving 6 bases of the junction unmatched. The CDR3 spans 14 residues. CDR3: CASSLGQGGTEAFF. The CDR3 DNA follows: TGTGCCAGCAGTTTAGGACAGGGCGGGACTGAAGCTTTCTTT.

The V call is TRBV6-6, the J call TRBJ2-1; 7 bases fit TRBD1. The CDR3 consists of 15 residues. The V and J ends lost 7 bases and 0 bases, in that order; junction bases with no gene match: 6. Germline CDR1 and CDR2: MNHNY and SVGAGI (reference sequence). This CDR3 is CASKDRDSSYNEQFF. The CDR3 coding sequence is TGTGCCAGCAAGGACCGGGACAGCTCCTACAATGAGCAGTTCTTC.

The chain has TRBV11-2 and TRBJ2-1, with 9 bases fitting TRBD1. There are 13 residues in the CDR3. The junction had 0 bases not matched to a gene; V was cut back by 4 bases and J by 5 bases. The V gene's germline CDR1 is SGHAT and CDR2 FQNNGV. This chain's CDR3 is CASSWDRDNEQFF. The CDR3 nucleotides are TGTGCCAGCAGCTGGGACAGGGACAATGAGCAGTTCTTC.

The rearrangement uses TRBV5-4 and TRBJ2-5; 7 bases are a match to TRBD1. The germline gives CDR1 SGHNT, CDR2 YYREEE (reference sequence). This CDR3 spans 15 amino acids. The junction had 7 bases not matched to a gene; V was cut back by 2 bases and J by 3 bases. CDR3 residues: CASSFPPGTEETQYF. DNA for the CDR3: TGTGCCAGCAGCTTCCCCCCGGGGACAGAAGAGACCCAGTACTTC.

The chain employs TRBV7-3 and TRBJ2-1, with 9 nucleotides matching TRBD2. With 0 bases clipped from V and 7 bases from J, the junction kept 7 bases outside the gene matches. This CDR3 contains 16 residues. The germline V gene has CDR1 SGHTA and CDR2 FQGTGA. The DNA for the CDR3 is TGTGCCAGCAGCTTAACGGGGCTAGCGGGGTTGAATGAGCAGTTCTTC. As protein: CASSLTGLAGLNEQFF.

The CDR3 DNA is TGCGCCAGCAGCCAGACGACAGCGGGGCACACCAATGAGCAGTTCTTC. Protein product: CASSQTTAGHTNEQFF. The chain uses TRBV4-1 and TRBJ2-1; TRBD2 agrees at 7 bases. The CDR3 has 16 amino acids. V lost 3 bases to trimming and J lost 6 bases; unmatched junction nucleotides: 11. Germline V lookup: CDR1 MGHRA, CDR2 YSYEKL.

The V call is TRBV27, the J call TRBJ2-3; TRBD2 matches 7 bases. The germline V gene encodes CDR1 MNHEY and CDR2 SMNVEV (reference sequence). The V and J ends lost 7 bases and 4 bases, in that order; junction bases with no gene match: 2. This CDR3 has 12 residues. CDR3 residues: CASNREADTQYF. DNA of the CDR3: TGTGCCAGCAATCGGGAGGCAGATACGCAGTATTTT.

The genes are TRBV19 and TRBJ2-5; 13 nucleotides agree with TRBD2. This CDR3 contains 16 residues. The trim removed 5 bases at V and 1 base at J, leaving 4 bases unmatched. Germline loops: CDR1 LNHDA, CDR2 SQIVND (reference sequence). Here the CDR3 reads CASSEGTSGVQETQYF. The CDR3 DNA reads TGTGCCAGTAGTGAGGGGACTAGCGGGGTCCAAGAGACCCAGTACTTC.

The gene calls are TRBV19 and TRBJ2-7, with D perhaps TRBD1 (5 bases). Germline lookup yields CDR1 LNHDA and CDR2 SQIVND (reference sequence). The CDR3 contains 15 residues. Trimming took 3 bases from V and 2 from J, leaving 14 bases between them. CDR3 residues: CASSISRQRPYEQYF. Written as DNA, the CDR3 is TGTGCCAGTAGTATCAGTAGACAGCGACCCTACGAGCAGTACTTC.

The V gene is TRBV5-1, the J gene TRBJ2-2; D might be TRBD1 (7 bases). V was clipped by 4 bases and J by 5 bases, with 15 bases between them. CDR3 length: 15 residues. CDR1 and CDR2 (germline): SGHRS, YFSETQ. In DNA, the CDR3 is TGCGCCAGCAGCCCTAGACAGGGAGGAACCGGGGAGCTGTTTTTT. It specifies CASSPRQGGTGELFF.

This sequence joins TRBV2 and TRBJ2-7; TRBD2 is a possible D gene (7 bases). V gave up 7 bases and J gave up 7 bases, with 29 bases separating them. The CDR3 runs to 17 residues. Germline CDR1 reads SNHLY; CDR2 reads FYNNEI. The CDR3 spells CASIGRGAGFSHREQYF. The CDR3 DNA reads as TGTGCCAGCATCGGACGGGGGGCAGGCTTTTCCCACCGGGAGCAGTACTTC. Drawing the rest from reference TRBV2 and TRBJ2-7, the complete variable domain is EPEVTQTPSHQVTQMGQEVILRCVPISNHLYFYWYRQILGQKVEFLVSFYNNEISEKSEIFDDQFSVERPDGSNFTLKIRSTKLEDSAMYFCASIGRGAGFSHREQYFGPGTRLTVT.

The V call is TRBV6-1, the J call TRBJ1-1; D unclear. Germline CDR1 reads MNHNS; CDR2 reads SASEGT. V lost 3 bases and J 3 bases, leaving 11 bases between the germline ends. There are 14 residues in the CDR3. In DNA, the CDR3 is TGTGCCAGCAGTGATTCGGGTTCGCACACTGAAGCTTTCTTT. This translates into CASSDSGSHTEAFF.

V is TRBV21-1 and J is TRBJ1-2. TRBV21-1 is flagged as a pseudogene. CDR3 size: 14 residues. The CDR3 DNA reads as TGTGCCAGCAGATATTCAACCAAGAGCTATGGCTACACCTTC. Translating gives CASRYSTKSYGYTF.